This T cell receptor beta chain was obtained from a study of blood T cell repertoires in COVID-19. Germline V gene data show CDR1 as LGHDT and CDR2 as YNNKEL (reference sequence). V was trimmed by 5 bases and J by 7 bases, leaving 11 bases between them. This CDR3 has 12 residues. All enrollees were roughly 18 to 89 years old and from around 25 US areas. Cohort 3 recovered donors had two negative PCRs, clearance, or symptom resolution. In the authors' workflow: Scientists estimated how many nucleated cells there were by amplifying reference gene primers. Sequencing used immunoSEQ multiplex PCR; TCRdb keeps in-frame clones, though not all of them. V and J calls plus clone size are reproduced from that table; the DNA served to infer D and trimming. Counted here are 250,000 to 350,000 clones, around 90% occurring once; the ten biggest clones make up 3%.

Sequencing input: PBMCs or T cells enriched from blood (not recorded which). This sequence joins TRBV3-1 (or the pseudogene TRBV3-2) and TRBJ1-1; a weak D match, TRBD1 (5 bases). The receptor was isolated from a woman aged 45-65 years who had recovered from COVID-19. The CDR3 spells CASSTTVGEAFF. Written as DNA, the CDR3 is TGTGCCAGCAGCACGACAGTGGGTGAAGCTTTCTTT.